This T cell receptor beta chain was captured by sequencing in a study of cytomegalovirus exposure and HLA in healthy donors. The V gene's germline CDR1 is SNHLY and CDR2 FYNNEI. The V segment lost 5 bases and the J segment 6 bases; nucleotides outside the gene matches: 5. This CDR3 has 13 residues. Regarding the study as a whole: Owing to their indistinguishability, certain V segments, notably TRBV6-2 and TRBV6-3, were excluded. A list of around 150 TCR beta chains associated with cytomegalovirus was given. Versus the roughly 670-donor mean, an Asian-associated ancestry cluster reportedly showed fewer N-insertions in a later analysis. What TCR beta sequences reportedly achieved was accurate prediction of HLA-A and HLA-B alleles in most subjects.

Notes on this clone: Its antigen is not known.

A multiplex PCR was run with 60 Vbeta primers and 13 Jbeta primers. Profiled with immunoSEQ multiplex PCR; TCRdb holds only in-frame clones, not every one. The table has about 67,000 clones, 80% to 90% seen once; the top ten hold about 12%. The chain links TRBV2 to TRBJ2-3; TRBD1 matches 7 bases. The clonotype comes from a woman in her 30s in good health and CMV-seropositive. Sequences were obtained from PBMCs. Written as DNA, the CDR3 is TGTGCCAGCAGTCCTATACAGGGGGATACGCAGTATTTT. Its translation is CASSPIQGDTQYF. Full variable domain (missing parts from reference TRBV2 and TRBJ2-3): EPEVTQTPSHQVTQMGQEVILRCVPISNHLYFYWYRQILGQKVEFLVSFYNNEISEKSEIFDDQFSVERPDGSNFTLKIRSTKLEDSAMYFCASSPIQGDTQYFGPGTRLTVL.